The TCR beta chain under discussion was sequenced for a study of blood T cell repertoires in COVID-19. Original data processing: How many nucleated cells were present was estimated from reference gene primer amplification. TCRdb keeps only in-frame clones here, not all; method: immunoSEQ multiplex PCR. That table supplies the V and J calls and clone size; D and trimming were determined from the DNA. Of about 280,000 clones detected, 70% to 90% appear once; the ten largest clones hold 4.1%. The specimen sequenced was PBMCs or T cells enriched from blood (not recorded which). The TCR comes from a woman in her twenties or thirties with acute COVID-19.

CDR3 residues: CASSQKGRNYGYTF. The CDR3 bases are TGCGCCAGCAGCCAAAAGGGGCGTAACTATGGCTACACCTTC. The gene calls are TRBV4-1 and TRBJ1-2; D perhaps matches TRBD1 (5 bases). V lost 2 bases to trimming and J lost 1 base, with 8 bases between them. The germline gives CDR1 MGHRA, CDR2 YSYEKL. CDR3 length: 14 amino acids.